The clone carrying this T cell receptor (beta chain) was observed a handful of times. Its antigen is currently unknown. The data are from a study of T cells after yellow fever vaccination. V trimming: 3 bases; J trimming: 6 bases; junction bases outside the gene matches: 10. This CDR3 has 17 amino acids. CDR1 and CDR2 from the germline V gene are MGHRA and YSYEKL. General study findings and limits: Abundant clonotypes from the bulk population could get into FACS-sorted repertoires as contaminants.

5'RACE template switching added a universal primer site and UMIs to TCR cDNA. TCRdb recomputed calls from the 5' RACE reads with MiXCR, one row per CDR3 protein. The repertoire holds 450,000 to 600,000 distinct CDR3 sequences, around a sixth seen once, with roughly 17% in the top ten. The clonotype comes from a man between 18 and 35 years old who received the YFV17D yellow fever vaccine. This rearrangement joins TRBV4-1 to TRBJ1-5; 11 positions match TRBD1. Specimen: PBMCs, collected less than 6 days after the first yellow fever vaccination. CDR3 residues: CASSQGTGTGGSQPQHF. CDR3 DNA: TGCGCCAGCAGCCAGGGTACCGGGACAGGGGGTTCTCAGCCCCAGCATTTT.